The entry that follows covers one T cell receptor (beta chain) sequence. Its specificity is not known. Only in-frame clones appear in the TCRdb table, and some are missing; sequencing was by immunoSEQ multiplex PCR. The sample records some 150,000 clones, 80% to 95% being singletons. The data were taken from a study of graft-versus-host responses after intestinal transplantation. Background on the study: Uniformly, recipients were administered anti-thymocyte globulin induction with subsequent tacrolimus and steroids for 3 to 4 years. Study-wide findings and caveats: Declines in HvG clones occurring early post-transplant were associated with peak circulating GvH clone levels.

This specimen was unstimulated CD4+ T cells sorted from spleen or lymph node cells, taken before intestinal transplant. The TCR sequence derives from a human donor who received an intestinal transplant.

The DNA of the CDR3 is TGTGCCAGCAGTGAGAACAGGGTGACGGACAGGTTCTCTGGAAACACCATATATTTT. Its protein is CASSENRVTDRFSGNTIYF. The rearrangement links TRBV6-1 to TRBJ1-3; TRBD1 aligns across 7 bases. CDR3 length: 19 residues. Germline V gene sequence: CDR1 MNHNS, CDR2 SASEGT. V was pared by 3 bases and J by 0 bases, with 14 bases of the junction left unmatched.